The T cell receptor beta chain described here comes from a study of blood T cell repertoires in COVID-19. Study context: Samples came from the United States, Italy and Spain, spanning acute and convalescent COVID-19. T cells, B-cell-depleted T cells, or PBMCs supplied cDNA or gDNA.

Participants came from about two dozen US areas, aged about 18 to 89 years. Per the original methods: From reference gene primer amplification, estimates of nucleated cell counts were derived. TCRdb keeps only in-frame clones here, not all; method: immunoSEQ multiplex PCR. The V and J calls and clone size are taken from that table; D and trimming were inferred from the DNA. The sample has approximately 360,000 clones, approximately 90% seen once; the top ten hold approximately 1%. The germline V gene encodes CDR1 SGHTA and CDR2 FQGNSA. This CDR3 is 15 amino acids long. V shed 4 bases and J 1 base; nucleotides not matched to a gene: 6.

The chain combines TRBV7-2 with TRBJ2-5; 7 bases agree with TRBD2. This TCR was sampled from a woman aged 25 to 39 with acute COVID-19. The sample taken for sequencing was PBMCs or T cells enriched from blood (not recorded which). DNA of the CDR3: TGTGCCAGCAGCTGGGGCGGGGGACCCCAAGAGACCCAGTACTTC. Residues: CASSWGGGPQETQYF.